Presented here are 19 T cell receptor beta chains from one specimen sequenced in a study of shared clonotypes between healthy human individuals. Sequencing was performed with immunoSEQ multiplex PCR; in TCRdb, only in-frame clones are kept and a portion is missing. The sample consists of millions of clones, over 85% of them appearing once. Selected positively for CCR7 and CD45RO-negative, naive CD8 cells excluded terminally differentiated effector memory CD45RA+ cells. The sample consisted of naive CD8+ T cells sorted from blood. The receptors derive from a man aged 18 to 30 in good health.

The chain has TRBV11-2 and TRBJ2-3; 8 nucleotides line up with TRBD2. Germline CDR1 reads SGHAT; CDR2 reads FQNNGV. After removal of 3 bases from V and 5 bases from J, the junction contained 4 bases not matched to a gene. The CDR3 loop spans 14 amino acids. CDR3: CASSFSGGIDTQYF. The CDR3 DNA follows: TGTGCCAGCAGCTTTTCGGGGGGGATAGATACGCAGTATTTT.

Concerning this clone itself: The sample has other DNA sequences that encode this CDR3 too. The rearrangement joins TRBV27 to TRBJ2-1, with D uncertain. The germline V gene has CDR1 MNHEY and CDR2 SMNVEV (reference sequence). V shed 3 bases and J shed 0 bases, with 6 bases lying between them. The CDR3 is 14 amino acids. The CDR3 sequence is CASSLRTSYNEQFF. The CDR3, as DNA: TGTGCCAGCAGTTTGCGGACCTCCTACAATGAGCAGTTCTTC.

V gene TRBV5-6 combines with J gene TRBJ2-7, with a weak D call TRBD2 (5 bases). Per the germline V gene, CDR1 is SGHDT and CDR2 is YYEEEE. The CDR3 runs to 14 residues. The V gene lost 5 bases and the J gene lost 0 bases, with 12 bases spanning the gap. As DNA, the CDR3 is TGTGCCAGCAGAGGCAGCGGCGGCTCCTACGAGCAGTACTTC. Translated, it gives CASRGSGGSYEQYF.

This chain links TRBV19 with TRBJ1-2; D is perhaps TRBD1 (5 bases). Deletions cut 6 bases from V and 5 bases from J, with 13 bases between. The V gene's germline CDR1 is LNHDA and CDR2 SQIVND (reference sequence). The CDR3 spans 13 residues. Written as DNA, the CDR3 is TGTGCCAGTAGCCTCACCGGGGGGTATGGCTACACCTTC. Translating gives CASSLTGGYGYTF.

This clone appeared a single time. This chain uses TRBV30 with TRBJ1-1; no clear D. CDR1 is GTSNPN and CDR2 is SVGIG in the germline V gene (reference sequence). The CDR3 runs 13 residues. V lost 2 bases to trimming and J lost 0 bases, with 7 bases between them. CDR3 protein: CAWSLTMNTEAFF. The CDR3 DNA follows: TGTGCCTGGAGTCTAACTATGAACACTGAAGCTTTCTTT.

This rearrangement joins TRBV4-2 to TRBJ1-6; tentatively, D is TRBD1 (6 bases). Per germline, CDR1 LGHNA and CDR2 YNFKEQ. Trimming took 1 base from V and 0 from J, leaving 13 bases between them. This CDR3 region has 18 residues. This CDR3 reads CASSQVGNRDSYNSPLHF. The CDR3 bases are TGTGCCAGCAGCCAAGTGGGGAACAGGGACTCCTATAATTCACCCCTCCACTTT.

V and J are TRBV5-8 and TRBJ2-5; 12 nucleotides agree with TRBD1. Trimming cost V 4 bases and J 4 bases; bases outside gene matches: 5. In germline, CDR1 is SGHTS, CDR2 YDEGEE. This CDR3 has 15 amino acids. The CDR3: CASSDGTGGAETQYF. The CDR3 region has the DNA TGTGCCAGCAGCGACGGGACAGGGGGCGCAGAGACCCAGTACTTC.

CDR3 residues: CASRKQENNSPLHF. The DNA of the CDR3 is TGTGCCAGCAGGAAGCAGGAGAATAATTCACCCCTCCACTTT. This rearrangement joins TRBV2 to TRBJ1-6, with D hard to call. Trimming cost V 6 bases and J 5 bases, with 11 bases left between them. Looked up from germline, CDR1 is SNHLY and CDR2 is FYNNEI. This CDR3 has 14 amino acids.

V gene TRBV6-5 combines with J gene TRBJ1-1; D is perhaps TRBD1 (5 bases). Germline V gene sequence: CDR1 MNHEY, CDR2 SVGAGI. V gave up 9 bases and J gave up 3 bases, with 17 bases separating them. This CDR3 is 14 amino acids long. CDR3 residues: CASCSLSRDTEAFF. The DNA for the CDR3 is TGTGCCAGTTGTTCCTTAAGCAGGGACACTGAAGCTTTCTTT.

This sequence joins TRBV7-8 and TRBJ2-4; D uncertain. The ends were cut back, 3 bases at V and 5 bases at J, with 11 bases in the middle. Germline CDR1 reads SGHVS; CDR2 reads FQNEAQ. The CDR3 totals 14 residues. CDR3 sequence reads: CASSFSRWENIQYF. In nucleotides, the CDR3 is TGTGCCAGCAGCTTTAGCAGGTGGGAAAACATTCAGTACTTC.

The V call is TRBV5-6, the J call TRBJ2-7, with D possibly TRBD2 on 5 matching bases. CDR1 is SGHDT and CDR2 is YYEEEE in the germline V gene. CDR3 size: 11 residues. V was trimmed by 1 base and J by 6 bases, leaving 5 bases between them. The CDR3 sequence: CASSLSGEQYF. The DNA for the CDR3 is TGTGCCAGCAGCTTGAGCGGCGAGCAGTACTTC.

The chain employs TRBV2 and TRBJ2-3; weak D call: TRBD2 (6 bases). With 3 bases removed from V and 3 bases from J, the gap between germline ends came to 19 bases. From germline, CDR1 is SNHLY and CDR2 FYNNEI. The CDR3 has 17 residues. The CDR3 DNA is TGTGCCAGCAGTGAGACCGGAACGGACTACCTTACAGATACGCAGTATTTT. Translation gives CASSETGTDYLTDTQYF.

This chain links TRBV5-1 with TRBJ2-1; weak D call: TRBD1 (5 bases). The CDR3 contains 16 residues. CDR1 is SGHRS, CDR2 YFSETQ, per germline. Between the trimmed V and J ends, which lost 1 base and 7 bases, there was a span of 18 bases. Here the CDR3 reads CASSLTSDRRANEQFF. The CDR3, as DNA: TGCGCCAGCAGCTTGACAAGCGACAGACGGGCGAATGAGCAGTTCTTC.

V is TRBV2 and J is TRBJ1-3, with D possibly matching TRBD1 (5 bases). Germline CDR1 reads SNHLY; CDR2 reads FYNNEI. The CDR3 is made up of 14 amino acids. V dropped 7 bases and J dropped 0 bases, with 10 bases sitting between them. The CDR3 sequence is CASIQGTSGNTIYF. In DNA, the CDR3 is TGTGCCAGCATTCAGGGAACCTCTGGAAACACCATATATTTT.

The J gene is TRBJ2-1, the V gene TRBV7-3; a possible D gene is TRBD1 (6 bases). Looked up from germline, CDR1 is SGHTA and CDR2 is FQGTGA. The V end lost 1 base, the J end lost 8 bases, and 15 bases lay between the germline ends. CDR3 length: 15 residues. The CDR3 loop reads CASSLITGPQDEQFF. CDR3 bases: TGTGCCAGCAGCTTAATTACAGGGCCCCAGGATGAGCAGTTCTTC.

DNA for the CDR3: TGTGCCAGTAGTAACCCCCCCCGGGGGGGCCGGGGAAATGAGCAGTTCTTC. Protein product: CASSNPPRGGRGNEQFF. V and J are TRBV19 and TRBJ2-1; 8 bases are a match to TRBD2. The germline V gene encodes CDR1 LNHDA and CDR2 SQIVND (reference sequence). The CDR3 is 17 residues long. V lost 4 bases, J lost 7 bases, and 15 bases stayed unmatched.

This chain links TRBV27 with TRBJ1-5; D is perhaps TRBD1 (6 bases). The length of the CDR3 is 13 residues. V lost 6 bases, J lost 9 bases, and 15 bases lay in between. Germline CDR1 is MNHEY and CDR2 is SMNVEV (reference sequence). The CDR3 sequence: CASRGAGQLPQHF. The CDR3 nucleotides read TGTGCCAGCAGGGGGGCAGGGCAACTGCCCCAGCATTTT.

This chain links TRBV30 with TRBJ2-7, with a possible D match to TRBD1 (6 bases). The length of the CDR3 is 15 residues. Germline-derived CDR1 and CDR2 are GTSNPN and SVGIG (reference sequence). Trimming stripped 1 base from V and 4 bases from J, with 17 bases between. The CDR3 reads CAWSEGTRIFYEQYF. The DNA for the CDR3 is TGTGCCTGGAGTGAGGGGACACGTATTTTTTACGAGCAGTACTTC.

The chain couples TRBV7-6 to TRBJ2-3; no reliable D call. V shed 5 bases and J shed 6 bases, with 9 bases lying between them. The CDR3 totals 12 residues. CDR1 and CDR2 (germline): SGHVS, FNYEAQ. The CDR3 is CASSPPSDTQYF. The CDR3 DNA reads TGTGCCAGCAGCCCGCCAAGTGATACGCAGTATTTT.